This TCR beta chain was sequenced in a study of blood T cell repertoires in COVID-19. As for the study in general: Acute and convalescent COVID-19 specimens originated in the United States, Italy and Spain. T cells, B-cell-depleted T cells, or PBMCs provided the cDNA or gDNA that served as material.

Losses at the gene ends were 11 bases for V and 6 bases for J; bases not matched to a gene: 14. CDR1 and CDR2 from the germline V gene are LNHNV and YYDKDF (reference sequence). This CDR3 comprises 15 residues. In the original processing: Amplification with reference gene primers provided the estimates of nucleated cell counts. Generated by immunoSEQ multiplex PCR, the TCRdb table keeps only in-frame clones and is missing some. The DNA gave D and trimming, while V, J and clone size come from that table. The data show 470,000 or so clones, approximately 85% seen once. What was sequenced was peripheral blood. The sequence was obtained from a human donor in a cohort sampled during active COVID-19. This chain connects TRBV15 to TRBJ2-2; 8 nucleotides agree with TRBD2. The CDR3 bases are TGTGCCTCCGGGAGGGGGATATTTGGTGCCGGGGAGCTGTTTTTT. Protein product: CASGRGIFGAGELFF.